Below, 22 T cell receptor beta chains from the same sample are listed, as sequenced in a study of T cell repertoires in cytomegalovirus infection. Their antigens remain unidentified. TCRdb recomputed calls from the reads with MiXCR, one row per CDR3 protein. Here the sample spans hundreds of thousands of distinct CDR3 sequences, approximately 32% being singletons. Material: cultured CD8+ T cells from PBMCs, obtained from culture after CMV antigen stimulation. The receptor source for this set is a human donor in good health (CMV status not recorded). Some clones in this sample may be carry-over from other donors' samples.

This clonotype was recorded a few times. CDR3 sequence: CASTQQGLGAEAFF. CDR3 bases: TGTGCCAGCACCCAACAGGGATTGGGGGCTGAAGCTTTCTTT. V usage is TRBV12-3 or TRBV12-4 and J usage is TRBJ1-1; D is perhaps TRBD1 (6 bases). Trimming took off 7 bases at V and 6 bases at J, with 18 bases between the two ends. This CDR3 has 14 residues.

V gene TRBV10-3 combines with J gene TRBJ2-5, with 10 bases that match TRBD2. CDR1 ENHRY and CDR2 SYGVKD come from the germline V gene. This CDR3 has 17 amino acids. Losses at the gene ends were 0 bases for V and 3 bases for J; bases not matched to a gene: 7. Here the CDR3 DNA reads TGTGCCATCAGTGAGTCTGCTCTAGCGGGGGAGGAAGAGACCCAGTACTTC. It encodes CAISESALAGEEETQYF.

The V gene is TRBV7-3, the J gene TRBJ2-3; 8 bases are a match to TRBD2. CDR3 length equals 17 residues. The germline CDR1 and CDR2 sequences are SGHTA and FQGTGA. The trim removed 2 bases at V and 0 bases at J, leaving 7 bases unmatched. Here the CDR3 DNA reads TGTGCCAGCAGCTTATCCTATCCGGGAGGGAGCACAGATACGCAGTATTTT. This codes for CASSLSYPGGSTDTQYF.

V gene TRBV6-1 combines with J gene TRBJ1-1; no reliable D call. The V end was cut by 8 bases, the J end by 3 bases, with 10 bases between. The CDR3 is made up of 12 amino acids. Germline CDR1 is MNHNS and CDR2 is SASEGT. The CDR3: CASGRAYTEAFF. As DNA, the CDR3 is TGTGCCAGCGGAAGGGCATACACTGAAGCTTTCTTT.

V usage is TRBV7-9 and J usage is TRBJ1-2; TRBD1 is a possible D gene (6 bases). Germline CDR1 SEHNR, CDR2 FQNEAQ (reference sequence). V was cut by 3 bases and J by 2 bases, with 13 bases left in between. The CDR3 is 15 residues long. CDR3 DNA sequence: TGTGCCAGCAGCTTGGGGGACACTTACAACTATGGCTACACCTTC. Translated: CASSLGDTYNYGYTF.

This rearrangement joins TRBV7-9 to TRBJ2-5; D is undetermined. Germline-derived CDR1 and CDR2 are SEHNR and FQNEAQ (reference sequence). This CDR3 has 14 amino acids. V lost 2 bases and J lost 6, with 13 bases in between. The CDR3: CASSLPLVEQTQYF. For the CDR3, the DNA is TGTGCCAGCAGCTTACCGTTGGTAGAGCAGACCCAGTACTTC.

This clonotype was counted only a few times. J is TRBJ2-3 and V is TRBV5-6; 7 nucleotides match TRBD1. The J segment lost 3 bases and the V segment lost 1 base, leaving 5 bases of the junction unmatched. Germline V gives CDR1 SGHDT, CDR2 YYEEEE. The CDR3 spans 15 residues. The CDR3, as DNA: TGTGCCAGCAGCTTGCCGGGGACAGTTACAGATACGCAGTATTTT. Its translation: CASSLPGTVTDTQYF.

This clonotype turned up a few times. The rearrangement uses TRBV10-3 and TRBJ2-2, with 7 bases aligning to TRBD1. J gave up 7 bases and V 8 bases, and 7 bases lay outside the gene matches. The CDR3 totals 13 residues. Germline CDR1 ENHRY, CDR2 SYGVKD. DNA of the CDR3: TGTGCCATCCGGACAGGTCAAGACGGGGAGCTGTTTTTT. Its translation: CAIRTGQDGELFF.

The J gene is TRBJ2-1, the V gene TRBV27, with a weak D call TRBD2 (7 bases). V dropped 7 bases and J dropped 1 base, with 14 bases sitting between them. Germline loops: CDR1 MNHEY, CDR2 SMNVEV (reference sequence). CDR3 size: 15 residues. The CDR3, as DNA: TGTGCCAGCAATCCCGGGGGGCCATCCTACAATGAGCAGTTCTTC. Protein: CASNPGGPSYNEQFF.

This clonotype occurred a few times. V usage is TRBV6-5 and J usage is TRBJ2-2; TRBD1 might be the D (6 bases). Germline CDR1 is MNHEY and CDR2 is SVGAGI. The V and J ends lost 6 bases and 4 bases respectively, with 15 bases between them. The CDR3 is 15 amino acids. CDR3 sequence reads: CASREQGWATGELFF. The DNA for the CDR3 is TGTGCCAGCAGAGAACAGGGTTGGGCCACCGGGGAGCTGTTTTTT.

CDR3 sequence (DNA): TGTGCCAGCAGTGACCCGTGGTTCCCGAAAGAGACCCAGTACTTC. Protein product: CASSDPWFPKETQYF. This chain joins TRBV2 and TRBJ2-5; the D is unclear. Trimming stripped 3 bases from V and 3 bases from J, with 14 bases between. CDR3 length equals 15 residues. Germline-derived CDR1 and CDR2 are SNHLY and FYNNEI.

The rearrangement joins TRBV6-1 to TRBJ1-5; D is possibly TRBD1 (5 bases). Trimming pared 0 bases from V and 2 bases from J, leaving 14 bases between. Germline loops: CDR1 MNHNS, CDR2 SASEGT. The CDR3 has 17 amino acids. The chain's CDR3 is CASSEAGWARGNQPQHF. The CDR3 bases are TGTGCCAGCAGTGAAGCGGGGTGGGCCAGGGGCAATCAGCCCCAGCATTTT.

This clonotype was counted at least ten times. The V and J genes are TRBV7-6 and TRBJ2-7; D perhaps matches TRBD1 (5 bases). CDR3 length: 15 amino acids. Trimming left V 1 base short and J 3 bases short, with 13 bases between. Germline CDR1 and CDR2: SGHVS and FNYEAQ. The DNA for the CDR3 is TGTGCCAGCAGCTTAGGTTCTGACAGATACTACGAGCAGTACTTC. This translates into CASSLGSDRYYEQYF.

This clonotype was found a few times. The V call is TRBV6-5, the J call TRBJ2-3; 8 bases agree with TRBD2. Germline V gene lookup returns CDR1 MNHEY and CDR2 SVGAGI. V shed 5 bases and J 2 bases; nucleotides not matched to a gene: 9. The CDR3 runs to 16 residues. CDR3 protein: CASSPRGGGFTDTQYF. The CDR3, as DNA: TGTGCCAGCAGTCCACGAGGCGGGGGGTTCACAGATACGCAGTATTTT.

V gene TRBV13 combines with J gene TRBJ2-3; 10 bases map to TRBD1. J gave up 3 bases and V 1 base, and 4 bases lay outside the gene matches. Germline assignment: CDR1 PRHDT and CDR2 FYEKMQ (reference sequence). This CDR3 is built from 16 residues. The CDR3: CASSLADRGWTDTQYF. Written as DNA, the CDR3 is TGTGCCAGCAGCTTAGCGGACAGGGGGTGGACAGATACGCAGTATTTT. The full variable domain, its missing parts supplied by reference TRBV13 and TRBJ2-3, is AAGVIQSPRHLIKEKRETATLKCYPIPRHDTVYWYQQGPGQDPQFLISFYEKMQSDKGSIPDRFSAQQFSDYHSELNMSSLELGDSALYFCASSLADRGWTDTQYFGPGTRLTVL.

This clonotype was counted only a few times. The chain joins TRBV7-6 to TRBJ2-1; the match to TRBD1 covers 7 bases. Germline assignment: CDR1 SGHVS and CDR2 FNYEAQ. CDR3 length: 17 amino acids. V shed 5 bases and J 0 bases; nucleotides not matched to a gene: 10. This CDR3 is CASSPGTAMSSYNEQFF. In nucleotides, the CDR3 is TGTGCCAGCAGCCCGGGGACAGCGATGAGCTCCTACAATGAGCAGTTCTTC.

The J gene is TRBJ2-1, the V gene TRBV4-1, with TRBD2 matching 14 bases. V lost 3 bases and J lost 8; bases outside the gene matches: 6. Germline CDR1 and CDR2: MGHRA and YSYEKL. The CDR3 has 16 amino acids. DNA of the CDR3: TGCGCCAGCAGCCAGACTAGCGGGGGGGCGGGGGATGAGCAGTTCTTC. Translating it yields CASSQTSGGAGDEQFF.

In this sample, this clonotype turned up a few times. This chain uses TRBV19 with TRBJ2-1; a weak D match, TRBD1 (6 bases). CDR1 LNHDA and CDR2 SQIVND come from the germline V gene (reference sequence). This CDR3 is built from 16 residues. V was clipped by 7 bases and J by 0 bases, with 16 bases between them. The CDR3 sequence: CASNPGDSPSYNEQFF. The CDR3 DNA is TGTGCCAGTAATCCAGGGGATTCCCCCTCCTACAATGAGCAGTTCTTC.

The rearrangement links TRBV11-1 to TRBJ2-1, with D unresolved. Germline loops: CDR1 SGHAT, CDR2 FQDESV (reference sequence). This CDR3 spans 16 amino acids. V lost 4 bases, J lost 0 bases, and 13 bases lay in between. The CDR3 DNA reads as TGTGCCAGCAGCTCGGTCTTACCGAGCTCCTACAATGAGCAGTTCTTC. It yields the protein CASSSVLPSSYNEQFF.

V and J are TRBV4-3 and TRBJ2-5; TRBD2 is a possible D gene (6 bases). Trimming removed 0 bases at V and 4 bases at J, with 12 bases between. This CDR3 contains 15 residues. Per the germline V gene, CDR1 is LGHNA and CDR2 is YSLEER. In DNA, the CDR3 is TGCGCCAGCAGCCAAGAGGGGGGAGGAAGAGAGACCCAGTACTTC. It is translated as CASSQEGGGRETQYF.

V usage is TRBV19 and J usage is TRBJ1-1; no clear D gene. Germline V lookup: CDR1 LNHDA, CDR2 SQIVND (reference sequence). The CDR3 contains 13 residues. Trimming cost V 3 bases and J 1 base, with 6 bases left between them. For the CDR3, the DNA is TGTGCCAGTAGTATGTTGGAGAACACTGAAGCTTTCTTT. It translates to CASSMLENTEAFF.

This clonotype has a handful of counts. The rearrangement uses TRBV27 and TRBJ2-1; D gene uncertain. The CDR3 contains 12 residues. CDR1 and CDR2 from the germline V gene are MNHEY and SMNVEV (reference sequence). Trimming cost V 4 bases and J 6 bases, with 7 bases left between them. CDR3 coding DNA: TGTGCCAGCAGTTCCCCTCTCAATGAGCAGTTCTTC. Protein product: CASSSPLNEQFF.